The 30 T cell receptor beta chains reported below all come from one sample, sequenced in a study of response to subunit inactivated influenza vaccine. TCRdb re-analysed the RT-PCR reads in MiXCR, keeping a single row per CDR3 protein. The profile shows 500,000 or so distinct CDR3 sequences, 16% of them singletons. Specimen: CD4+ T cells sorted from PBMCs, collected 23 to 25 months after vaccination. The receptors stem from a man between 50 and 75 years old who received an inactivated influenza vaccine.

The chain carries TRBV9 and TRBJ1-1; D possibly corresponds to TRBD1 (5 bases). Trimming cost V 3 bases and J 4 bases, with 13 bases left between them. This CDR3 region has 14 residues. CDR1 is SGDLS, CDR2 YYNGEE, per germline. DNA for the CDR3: TGTGCCAGCAGCGCGGGACCCGGGGGCACTGAAGCTTTCTTT. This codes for CASSAGPGGTEAFF.

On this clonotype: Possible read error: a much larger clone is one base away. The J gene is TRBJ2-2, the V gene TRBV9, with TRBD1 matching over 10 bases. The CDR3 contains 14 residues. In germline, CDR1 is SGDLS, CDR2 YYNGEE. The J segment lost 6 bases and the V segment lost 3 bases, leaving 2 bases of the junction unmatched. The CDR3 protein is CASSGTGGAGELFF. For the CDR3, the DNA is TGTGCCAGCAGCGGGACAGGGGGGGCCGGGGAGCTGTTTTTT.

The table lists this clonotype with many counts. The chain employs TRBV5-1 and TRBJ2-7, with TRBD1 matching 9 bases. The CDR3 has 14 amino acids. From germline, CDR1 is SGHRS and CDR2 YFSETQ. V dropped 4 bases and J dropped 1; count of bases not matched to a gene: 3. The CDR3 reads CASSTGTGSYEQYF. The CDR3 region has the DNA TGCGCCAGCAGCACCGGGACAGGGTCCTACGAGCAGTACTTC.

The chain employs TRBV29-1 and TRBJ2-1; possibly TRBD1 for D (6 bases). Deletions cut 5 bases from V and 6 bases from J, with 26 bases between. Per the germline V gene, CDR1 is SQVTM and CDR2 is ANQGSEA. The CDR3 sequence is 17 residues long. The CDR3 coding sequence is TGCAGCGTTAAGTGGGGCAGGGGACGCAGGGTTGGCAATGAGCAGTTCTTC. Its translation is CSVKWGRGRRVGNEQFF.

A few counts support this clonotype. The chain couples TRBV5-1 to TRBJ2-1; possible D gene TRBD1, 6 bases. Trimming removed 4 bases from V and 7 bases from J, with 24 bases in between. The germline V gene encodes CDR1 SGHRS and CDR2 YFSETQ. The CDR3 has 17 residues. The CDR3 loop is CASSVGSGTQRGNEQFF. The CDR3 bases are TGCGCCAGCAGCGTGGGTTCGGGGACACAAAGGGGGAATGAGCAGTTCTTC.

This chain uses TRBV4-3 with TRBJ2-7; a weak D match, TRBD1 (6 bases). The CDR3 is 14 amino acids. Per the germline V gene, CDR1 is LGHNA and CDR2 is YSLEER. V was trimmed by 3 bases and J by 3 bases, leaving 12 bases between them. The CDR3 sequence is CASSQGQGNYEQYF. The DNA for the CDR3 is TGCGCCAGCAGCCAGGGGCAGGGGAACTACGAGCAGTACTTC.

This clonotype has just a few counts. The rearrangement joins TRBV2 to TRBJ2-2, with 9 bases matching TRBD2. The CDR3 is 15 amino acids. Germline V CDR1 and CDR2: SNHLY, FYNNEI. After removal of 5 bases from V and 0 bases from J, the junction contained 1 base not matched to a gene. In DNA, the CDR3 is TGTGCCAGCAGTTGGACTAGCGCGAACACCGGGGAGCTGTTTTTT. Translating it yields CASSWTSANTGELFF. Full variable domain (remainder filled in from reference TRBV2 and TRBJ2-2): EPEVTQTPSHQVTQMGQEVILRCVPISNHLYFYWYRQILGQKVEFLVSFYNNEISEKSEIFDDQFSVERPDGSNFTLKIRSTKLEDSAMYFCASSWTSANTGELFFGEGSRLTVL.

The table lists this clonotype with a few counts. The CDR3 nucleotides are TGCGCCAGCAGTGGCGGGGCGTACTACGAGCAGTACTTC. This translates into CASSGGAYYEQYF. The chain has TRBV10-1 and TRBJ2-7, with D tentatively TRBD2 (6 bases). The germline V gene encodes CDR1 WNHNN and CDR2 SYGVQD (reference sequence). The CDR3 has 13 residues. V lost 4 bases, J lost 3 bases, and 10 bases lay in between.

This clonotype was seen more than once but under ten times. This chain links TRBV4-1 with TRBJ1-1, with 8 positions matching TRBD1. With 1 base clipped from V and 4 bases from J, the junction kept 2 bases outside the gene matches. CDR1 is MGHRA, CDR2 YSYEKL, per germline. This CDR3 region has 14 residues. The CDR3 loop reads CASSQGTGITEAFF. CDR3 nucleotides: TGCGCCAGCAGCCAAGGGACAGGGATCACTGAAGCTTTCTTT.

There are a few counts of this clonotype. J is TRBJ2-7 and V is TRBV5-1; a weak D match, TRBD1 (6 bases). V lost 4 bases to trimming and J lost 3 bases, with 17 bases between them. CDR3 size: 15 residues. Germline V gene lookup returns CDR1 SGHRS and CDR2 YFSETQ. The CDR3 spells CASSPAGTTHYEQYF. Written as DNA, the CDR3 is TGCGCCAGCAGCCCAGCCGGGACAACCCACTACGAGCAGTACTTC.

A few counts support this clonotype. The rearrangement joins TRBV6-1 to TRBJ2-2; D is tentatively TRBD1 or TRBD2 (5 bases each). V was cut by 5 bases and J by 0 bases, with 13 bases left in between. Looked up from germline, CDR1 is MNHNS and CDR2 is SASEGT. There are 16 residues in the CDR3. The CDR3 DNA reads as TGTGCCAGCAGTCGGGGACCGCTCGCGAACACCGGGGAGCTGTTTTTT. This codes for CASSRGPLANTGELFF.

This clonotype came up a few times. The CDR3 loop reads CASSYSRQGTSQPQYF. The CDR3 DNA reads TGTGCCAGCAGTTACTCACGACAGGGTACCAGTCAGCCCCAGTATTTT. The chain employs TRBV6-2 or TRBV6-3 and TRBJ1-5; 7 bases fit TRBD1. The J call is in doubt because the DNA end fits TRBJ2-3 better. Germline values: CDR1 MNHEY, CDR2 SVGEGT. This CDR3 has 16 residues.

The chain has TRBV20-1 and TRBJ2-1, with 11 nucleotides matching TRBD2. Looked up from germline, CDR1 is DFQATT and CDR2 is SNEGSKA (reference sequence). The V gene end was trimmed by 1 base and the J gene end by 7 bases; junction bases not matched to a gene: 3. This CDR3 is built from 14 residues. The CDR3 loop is CSARGLAGFNEQFF. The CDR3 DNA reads TGCAGTGCTAGAGGACTAGCGGGATTTAATGAGCAGTTCTTC.

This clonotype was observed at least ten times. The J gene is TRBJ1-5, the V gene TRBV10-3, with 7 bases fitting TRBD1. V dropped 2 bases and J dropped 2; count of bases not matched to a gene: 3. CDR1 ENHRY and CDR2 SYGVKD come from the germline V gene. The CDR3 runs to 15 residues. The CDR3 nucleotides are TGTGCCATCAGTGAGGCAGGGGGTGGCAATCAGCCCCAGCATTTT. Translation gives CAISEAGGGNQPQHF.

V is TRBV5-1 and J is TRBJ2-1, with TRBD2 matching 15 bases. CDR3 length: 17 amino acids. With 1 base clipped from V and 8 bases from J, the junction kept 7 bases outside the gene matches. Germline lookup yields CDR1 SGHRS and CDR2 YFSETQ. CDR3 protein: CASSLWGTSGGSHEQFF. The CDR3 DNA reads TGCGCCAGCAGCTTGTGGGGGACTAGCGGGGGGAGCCATGAGCAGTTCTTC.

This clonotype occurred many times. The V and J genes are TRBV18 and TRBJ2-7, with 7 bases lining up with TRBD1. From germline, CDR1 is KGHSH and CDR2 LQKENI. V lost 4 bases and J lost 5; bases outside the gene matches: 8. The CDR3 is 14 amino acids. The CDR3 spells CASSRPGQRNEQYF. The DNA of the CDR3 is TGTGCCAGCTCACGACCGGGACAGAGGAACGAGCAGTACTTC. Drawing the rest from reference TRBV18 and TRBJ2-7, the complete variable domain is NAGVMQNPRHLVRRRGQEARLRCSPMKGHSHVYWYRQLPEEGLKFMVYLQKENIIDESGMPKERFSAEFPKEGPSILRIQQVVRGDSAAYFCASSRPGQRNEQYFGPGTRLTVT.

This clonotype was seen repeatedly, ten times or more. CDR3: CASSHSFTQRSNEKLFF. In nucleotides, the CDR3 is TGTGCCAGCAGCCACTCTTTTACACAAAGAAGTAATGAAAAACTGTTTTTT. J is TRBJ1-4 and V is TRBV6-5, with D unclear. V was pared by 6 bases and J by 4 bases, with 21 bases between. Per the germline V gene, CDR1 is MNHEY and CDR2 is SVGAGI. The CDR3 runs 17 residues.

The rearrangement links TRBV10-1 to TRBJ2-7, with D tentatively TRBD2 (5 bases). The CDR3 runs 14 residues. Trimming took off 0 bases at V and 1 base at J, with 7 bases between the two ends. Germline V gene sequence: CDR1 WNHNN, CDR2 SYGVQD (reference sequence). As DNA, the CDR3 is TGCGCCAGCAGTGAGTCGACGGGATCCTACGAGCAGTACTTC. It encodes CASSESTGSYEQYF.

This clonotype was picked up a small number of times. This CDR3 reads CASSHAQGERGTEAFF. Written as DNA, the CDR3 is TGTGCCAGCAGCCATGCGCAGGGGGAGAGGGGGACTGAAGCTTTCTTT. The chain links TRBV3-1 to TRBJ1-1; 7 positions match TRBD1. V lost 3 bases, J lost 5 bases, and 12 bases stayed unmatched. Germline V gene sequence: CDR1 LGHDT, CDR2 YNNKEL (reference sequence). The CDR3 extends over 16 amino acids.

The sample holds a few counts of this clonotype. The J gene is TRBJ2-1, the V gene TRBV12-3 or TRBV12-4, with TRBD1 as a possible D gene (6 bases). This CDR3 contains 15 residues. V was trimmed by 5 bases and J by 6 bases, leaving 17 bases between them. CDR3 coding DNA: TGTGCCAGCAGTCAATTGGGACAACGCCGCAATGAGCAGTTCTTC. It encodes CASSQLGQRRNEQFF.

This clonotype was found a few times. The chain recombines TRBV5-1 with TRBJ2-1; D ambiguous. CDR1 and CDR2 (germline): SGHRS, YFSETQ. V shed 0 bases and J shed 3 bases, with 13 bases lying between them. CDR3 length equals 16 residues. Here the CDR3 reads CASSLGWQVDYNEQFF. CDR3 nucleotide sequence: TGCGCCAGCAGCTTGGGTTGGCAGGTGGACTACAATGAGCAGTTCTTC.

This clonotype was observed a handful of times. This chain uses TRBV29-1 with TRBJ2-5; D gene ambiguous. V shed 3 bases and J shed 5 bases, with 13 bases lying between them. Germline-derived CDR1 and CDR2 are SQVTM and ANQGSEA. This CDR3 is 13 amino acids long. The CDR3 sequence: CSVEFLSRETQYF. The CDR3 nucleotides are TGCAGCGTTGAGTTCCTATCACGGGAGACCCAGTACTTC.

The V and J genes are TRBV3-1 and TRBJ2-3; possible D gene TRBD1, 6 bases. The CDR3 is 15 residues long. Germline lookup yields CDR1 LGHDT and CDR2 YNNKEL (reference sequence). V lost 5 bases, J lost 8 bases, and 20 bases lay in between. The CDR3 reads CASSTQQATRGTQYF. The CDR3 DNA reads TGTGCCAGCAGCACGCAACAGGCCACCAGGGGTACGCAGTATTTT.

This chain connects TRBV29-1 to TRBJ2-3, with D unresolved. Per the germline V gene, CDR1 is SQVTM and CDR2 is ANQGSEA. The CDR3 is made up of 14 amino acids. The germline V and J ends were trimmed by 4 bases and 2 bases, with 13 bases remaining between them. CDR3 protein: CSVGTDGPTDTQYF. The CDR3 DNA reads TGCAGCGTTGGGACCGACGGGCCCACAGATACGCAGTATTTT.

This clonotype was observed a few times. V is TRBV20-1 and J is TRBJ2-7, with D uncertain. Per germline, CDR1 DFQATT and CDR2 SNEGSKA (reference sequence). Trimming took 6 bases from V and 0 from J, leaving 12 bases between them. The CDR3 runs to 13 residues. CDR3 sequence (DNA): TGCAGTGCCGGCCAACCTACCTCCTACGAGCAGTACTTC. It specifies CSAGQPTSYEQYF.

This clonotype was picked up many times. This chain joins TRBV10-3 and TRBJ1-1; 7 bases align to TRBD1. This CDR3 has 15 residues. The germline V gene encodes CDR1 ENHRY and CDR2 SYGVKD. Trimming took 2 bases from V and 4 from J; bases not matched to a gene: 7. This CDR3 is CAISELHRGATEAFF. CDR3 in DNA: TGTGCCATCAGTGAGCTCCACAGGGGTGCCACTGAAGCTTTCTTT.

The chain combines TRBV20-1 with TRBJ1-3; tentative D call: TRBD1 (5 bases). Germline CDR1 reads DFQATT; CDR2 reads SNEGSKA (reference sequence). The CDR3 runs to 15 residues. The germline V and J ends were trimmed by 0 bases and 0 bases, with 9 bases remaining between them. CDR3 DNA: TGCAGTGCTAGAGATCCGGGGGGCTCTGGAAACACCATATATTTT. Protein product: CSARDPGGSGNTIYF.

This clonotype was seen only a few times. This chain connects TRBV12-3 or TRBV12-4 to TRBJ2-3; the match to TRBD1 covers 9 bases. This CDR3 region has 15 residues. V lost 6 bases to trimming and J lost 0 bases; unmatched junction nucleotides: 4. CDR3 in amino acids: CASSRGQGSTDTQYF. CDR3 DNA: TGTGCCAGCAGCCGTGGACAGGGGAGCACAGATACGCAGTATTTT.

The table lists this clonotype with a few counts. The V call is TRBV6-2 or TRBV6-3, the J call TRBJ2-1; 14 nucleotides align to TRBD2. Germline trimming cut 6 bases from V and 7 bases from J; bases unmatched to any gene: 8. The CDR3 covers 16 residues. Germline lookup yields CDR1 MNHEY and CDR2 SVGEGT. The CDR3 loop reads CASRLTGTSGRNEQFF. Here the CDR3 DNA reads TGTGCCAGCAGACTCACCGGGACTAGCGGGAGAAATGAGCAGTTCTTC.

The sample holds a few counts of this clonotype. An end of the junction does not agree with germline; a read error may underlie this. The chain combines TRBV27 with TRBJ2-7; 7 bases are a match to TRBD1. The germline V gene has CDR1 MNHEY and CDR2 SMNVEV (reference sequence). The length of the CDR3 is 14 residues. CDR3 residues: CASSTTGNGYGQYF. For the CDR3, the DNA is TGTGCCAGCAGTACGACAGGGAATGGGTACGGGCAGTACTTC.